This T cell receptor beta chain was captured in a study of blood T cell repertoires in COVID-19. Study details: Acute-phase and convalescent COVID-19 samples originated in the United States, Italy and Spain. Sample material is recorded as cDNA or gDNA derived from T cells, B-cell-depleted T cells, or PBMCs.

The CDR3 spans 16 residues. After removal of 3 bases from V and 1 base from J, the junction contained 4 bases not matched to a gene. Looked up from germline, CDR1 is SGHRS and CDR2 is YFSETQ. Source study methods: Nucleated cell counts were estimated from reference gene primer amplification. Clones were sequenced by immunoSEQ multiplex PCR, and TCRdb holds only the in-frame ones, with some missing. The V and J calls and clone size are taken from that table; D and trimming were inferred from the DNA. The sample holds just over 300,000 clones; just under 90% are singletons and the top ten take less than 2%. This clone came up once. Enrolled during active infection, Seattle patients were then followed longitudinally.

V usage is TRBV5-1 and J usage is TRBJ2-2; 9 positions match TRBD1. This TCR was recovered from a woman aged 30 to 39 with COVID-19, enrolled during active disease. Material: peripheral blood. This chain's CDR3 is CASSSGTGLNTGELFF. DNA of the CDR3: TGCGCCAGCAGCTCGGGGACAGGGTTGAACACCGGGGAGCTGTTTTTT.